A selection of T cell receptor beta chains follows, all from one sample in a study of tumor and adjacent non-tumor tissue in lung cancer. Using its own MiXCR run on the multiplex PCR reads, TCRdb lists one record per CDR3 protein. The sample lists about 110,000 distinct CDR3 sequences, 75% occurring once. The sample comprised lung tumor tissue. These TCRs come from a woman aged 60-70 years with non-small cell lung cancer. The CDR3 runs from the conserved cysteine through the conserved F or W. The D gene is left open where the match is weak. Size tells how often a clone was seen (once, few, many) or the class of an expanded clone, and some rows leave it out.

- | - | TRBJ1-2 | TRBV15 | CVTSRDLTGTNYGYTF | TGTGTCACCAGCAGAGATCTTACAGGGACTAACTATGGCTACACCTTC
- | - | TRBJ2-3 | TRBV28 | CASSPWDSSLDTQCF | TGTGCCAGCAGTCCTTGGGACTCGAGCCTAGATACGCAGTGTTTT
- | - | TRBJ2-1 | TRBV5-5 | CASSGTTETSSQFF | TGTGCCAGCAGCGGTACGACAGAAACCTCTTCGCAGTTCTTC
- | - | TRBJ2-7 | TRBV7-2 | CASSFRQVTYEQYF | TGTGCCAGCAGCTTTAGGCAGGTAACCTACGAGCAGTACTTC
- | - | TRBJ1-2 | TRBV11-2 | CASSLEAHGGSSYTF | TGTGCCAGCAGCTTGGAGGCGCACGGGGGAAGCAGCTACACCTTC
- | - | TRBJ1-3 | TRBV12-3/TRBV12-4 | CASRGLGLNSIYF | TGTGCCAGCAGAGGACTTGGGTTAAACTCCATATATTTT
TRBD1 | many | TRBJ2-2 | TRBV20-1 | CSASGQGYEGTGELFF | TGCAGTGCCTCGGGACAGGGGTATGAGGGCACCGGGGAGCTGTTTTTT
TRBD2 | - | TRBJ2-7 | TRBV6-5 | CASSRTTSGSYEWYF | TGTGCTAGCAGCCGCACGACTAGCGGGAGTTACGAGTGGTACTTC
TRBD2 | many | TRBJ2-2 | TRBV20-1 | CSARGSSGGSNTGELFF | TGCAGTGCTAGAGGCTCTAGCGGGGGGTCGAACACCGGGGAGCTGTTTTTT
TRBD1 | - | TRBJ1-1 | TRBV6-2/TRBV6-3 | CASREIRDRREAFF | TGTGCCAGTAGAGAGATCCGGGACAGGAGAGAAGCTTTCTTT
- | - | TRBJ1-1 | TRBV11-2 | CASSLDIRGGAFF | TGTGCCAGCAGCTTAGATATCCGGGGAGGAGCTTTCTTT
TRBD1 | many | TRBJ1-2 | TRBV20-1 | CSAENPGTGKGYGYTF | TGCAGTGCTGAAAACCCGGGGACAGGAAAGGGCTATGGCTACACCTTC
TRBD2 | - | TRBJ2-3 | TRBV12-3/TRBV12-4 | CTSTPGSAGEILDTQYF | TGTACCAGCACCCCTGGCTCAGCGGGGGAAATTTTAGATACGCAGTATTTT
- | - | TRBJ2-1 | TRBV20-1 | CSAAGSYIEQFF | TGCAGTGCTGCGGGATCCTACATTGAGCAGTTCTTC
- | - | TRBJ1-1 | TRBV4-3 | CASSQGSRNTEAFF | TGCGCCAGCAGCCAAGGCAGTAGGAACACTGAAGCTTTCTTT
- | - | TRBJ1-3 | TRBV12-3/TRBV12-4 | CVSSPRFSGSTIYF | TGTGTCAGCAGTCCCCGGTTCTCTGGAAGCACCATATATTTT
- | - | TRBJ1-2 | TRBV5-1 | CASSPAANYGYTF | TGCGCCAGCAGCCCTGCAGCTAACTATGGCTACACCTTC
- | - | TRBJ2-3 | TRBV11-3 | CASSEHTQYF | TGTGCCAGCAGTGAACATACGCAGTATTTT
TRBD1 | - | TRBJ2-6 | TRBV20-1 | CRARRGTGGISVSNVLTF | TGCAGAGCTAGAAGGGGAACAGGGGGCATTTCTGTGAGCAACGTCCTGACTTTC
- | many | TRBJ2-1 | TRBV5-4 | CASSTDLSSYNEQFF | TGTGCCAGCAGCACAGACTTAAGCTCCTACAATGAGCAGTTCTTC
TRBD1 | - | TRBJ2-5 | TRBV11-2 | CASSLTGTGGGTQYF | TGTGCCAGCAGCTTGACAGGGACAGGGGGCGGAACCCAGTACTTC
- | few | TRBJ1-5 | TRBV7-2 | CASNQTWDQPQHF | TGTGCCAGCAACCAAACCTGGGATCAGCCCCAGCATTTT
- | - | TRBJ2-5 | TRBV6-1 | CASSETVQEAQNF | TGTGCCAGCAGTGAGACTGTTCAAGAGGCCCAGAACTTC
- | - | TRBJ2-1 | TRBV10-3 | CAISVRTPFSNNEQFF | TGTGCCATCAGTGTCCGGACCCCCTTCTCCAACAATGAGCAGTTCTTC
- | once | TRBJ2-3 | TRBV6-5 | CASYPDTDTQYF | TGTGCCAGTTACCCCGACACAGATACGCAGTATTTT